This T cell receptor beta chain was sequenced in a study of T-cell memory formation after mild COVID-19. At the level of the study: Clusters were largely donor specific. Study-level results: CD4+ bias marked clones expanding day 15 to 37, unlike balanced contracting clones. Certain responding clones were present in pre-infection memory, suggesting participation of cross-reactive memory.

Regarding this clonotype: No antigen is known for it.

The CDR3 loop spans 11 amino acids. CDR1 and CDR2 (germline): DFQATT, SNEGSKA (reference sequence). V shed 4 bases and J shed 8 bases, with 9 bases lying between them. 5'RACE with constant-segment primers yielded barcoded, UMI-tagged TCR alpha and TCR beta cDNA libraries. MiXCR was run by TCRdb on the 5' RACE reads, yielding one entry per CDR3 protein. The data hold approximately 450,000 distinct CDR3 sequences, with around a sixth observed a single time. The source of this sequence is an adult woman who had mild COVID-19 (a few samples of this study predate the infection). Cell type and time point are not known. The genes are TRBV20-1 and TRBJ2-4; D uncertain. Sample: PBMCs or a T cell subset sorted from them (not recorded which). CDR3 residues: CSATIRDIQYF. The CDR3 DNA follows: TGCAGTGCTACCATTCGGGACATTCAGTACTTC.